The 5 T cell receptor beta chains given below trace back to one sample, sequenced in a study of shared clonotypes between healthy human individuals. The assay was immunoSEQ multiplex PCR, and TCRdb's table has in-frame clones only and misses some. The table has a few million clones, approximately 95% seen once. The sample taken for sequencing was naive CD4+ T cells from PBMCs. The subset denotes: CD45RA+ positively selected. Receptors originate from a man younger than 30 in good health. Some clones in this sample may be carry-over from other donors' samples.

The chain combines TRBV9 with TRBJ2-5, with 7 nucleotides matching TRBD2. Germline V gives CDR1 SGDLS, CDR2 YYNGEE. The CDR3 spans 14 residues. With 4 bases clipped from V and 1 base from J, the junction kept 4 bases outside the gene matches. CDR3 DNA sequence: TGTGCCAGCAGCATAAGCGGGACCCAAGAGACCCAGTACTTC. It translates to CASSISGTQETQYF. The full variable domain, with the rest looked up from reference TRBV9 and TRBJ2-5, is DSGVTQTPKHLITATGQRVTLRCSPRSGDLSVYWYQQSLDQGLQFLIQYYNGEERAKGNILERFSAQQFPDLHSELNLSSLELGDSALYFCASSISGTQETQYFGPGTRLLVL.

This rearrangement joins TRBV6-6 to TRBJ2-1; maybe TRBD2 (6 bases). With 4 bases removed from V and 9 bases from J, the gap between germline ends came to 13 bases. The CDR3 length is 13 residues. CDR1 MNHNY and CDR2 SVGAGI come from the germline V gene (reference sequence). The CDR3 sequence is CASSSEDYLEQFF. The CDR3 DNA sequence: TGTGCCAGCAGTTCGGAGGACTACCTTGAGCAGTTCTTC.

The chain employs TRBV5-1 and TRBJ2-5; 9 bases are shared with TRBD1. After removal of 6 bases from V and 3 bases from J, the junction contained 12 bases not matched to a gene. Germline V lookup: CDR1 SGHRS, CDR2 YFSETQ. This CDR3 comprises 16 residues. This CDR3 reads CASIRDRVKGEETQYF. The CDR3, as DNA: TGCGCCAGCATCCGGGACAGGGTTAAGGGCGAAGAGACCCAGTACTTC.

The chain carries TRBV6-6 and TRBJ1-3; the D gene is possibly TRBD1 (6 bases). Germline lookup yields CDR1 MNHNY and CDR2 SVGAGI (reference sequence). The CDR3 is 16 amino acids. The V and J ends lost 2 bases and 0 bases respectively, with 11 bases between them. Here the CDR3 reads CASSYTGANSGNTIYF. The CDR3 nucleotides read TGTGCCAGCAGTTACACGGGGGCCAACTCTGGAAACACCATATATTTT.

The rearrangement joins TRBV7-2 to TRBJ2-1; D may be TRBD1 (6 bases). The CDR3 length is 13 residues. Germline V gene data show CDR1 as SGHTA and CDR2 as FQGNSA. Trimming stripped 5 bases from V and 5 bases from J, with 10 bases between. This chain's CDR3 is CASSGWTDNEQFF. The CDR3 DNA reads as TGTGCCAGCAGCGGATGGACAGACAATGAGCAGTTCTTC. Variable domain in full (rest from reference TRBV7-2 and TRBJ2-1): GAGVSQSPSNKVTEKGKDVELRCDPISGHTALYWYRQSLGQGLEFLIYFQGNSAPDKSGLPSDRFSAERTGGSVSTLTIQRTQQEDSAVYLCASSGWTDNEQFFGPGTRLTVL.